This TCR beta chain was captured in a study of metastatic and nonmetastatic thyroid tumors. How the authors handled the data: Building a distant-metastasis classifier for papillary thyroid cancer drew on CDR3 differences across clinicopathological groups. TCRdb re-called the PCR reads with MiXCR. For this entry, the V and J calls and clone size follow TCRdb and not the study's own pipeline. In the table there are approximately 8,000 clones, more than 25% of which are singletons. Germline loops: CDR1 MNHEY, CDR2 SVGAGI. This CDR3 is 15 amino acids long. The V end lost 0 bases, the J end lost 9 bases, and 12 bases lay between the germline ends. Each patient went into thyroid surgery without having received any treatment.

The sequence came from a male donor with papillary thyroid cancer or a benign thyroid nodule (not recorded which). Some clones in this sample may be carry-over from other donors' samples. Material for sequencing was tumor tissue. V and J are TRBV6-5 and TRBJ1-6; unclear D gene. CDR3 nucleotides: TGTGCCAGCAGTTACTCGACCAGTGCTGTTTCACCCCTCCACTTT. It codes for CASSYSTSAVSPLHF.